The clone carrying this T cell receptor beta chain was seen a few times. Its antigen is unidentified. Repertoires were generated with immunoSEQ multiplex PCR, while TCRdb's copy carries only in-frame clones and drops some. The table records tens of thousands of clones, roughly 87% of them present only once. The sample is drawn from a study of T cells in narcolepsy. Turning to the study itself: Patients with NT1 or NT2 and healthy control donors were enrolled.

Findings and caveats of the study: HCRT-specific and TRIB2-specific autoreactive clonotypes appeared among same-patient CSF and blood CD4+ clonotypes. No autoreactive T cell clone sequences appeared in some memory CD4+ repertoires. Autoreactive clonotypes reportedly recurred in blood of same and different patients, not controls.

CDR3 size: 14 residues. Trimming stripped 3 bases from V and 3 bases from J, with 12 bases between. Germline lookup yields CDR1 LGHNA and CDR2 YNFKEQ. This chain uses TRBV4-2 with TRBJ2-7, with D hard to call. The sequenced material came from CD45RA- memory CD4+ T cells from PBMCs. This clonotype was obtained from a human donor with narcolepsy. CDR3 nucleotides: TGTGCCAGCAGCCATGGGGTCCGGAACTACGAGCAGTACTTC. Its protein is CASSHGVRNYEQYF.